This TCR beta chain was sequenced in a study of control samples from healthy donors and cancer patients (dated by TCRdb to the early 2020s). Library preparation was by the immunoSEQ multiplex PCR assay. Here the immuneACCESS table is served through TCRdb, limited to in-frame sequences with V and J called. Missing clones are a known gap in these copies; in checked studies unresolved V genes cover under half, and the rest lacks a known reason. For this sample there are 76,000 or so clones; roughly 89% appear just once. Together, the top ten hold over 8% of the sample. The V and J ends are trimmed by 5 bases and 9 bases, leaving 25 bases between them. The cysteine opens and the phenylalanine closes a CDR3 of 16 amino acids. CDR3 DNA is the only sequence kept; it has 48 bases, read in frame from the first base. According to the germline V gene (reference sequence), CDR1 reads LNHDA and CDR2 reads SQIVND.

Only one count was recorded for this clone. What this receptor recognizes is not known. Base qualities are not provided; no much larger clone lies one nucleotide away. The sequence derives from a woman aged 45-65 years with colorectal cancer. This sequence uses TRBV19 and TRBJ2-5; perhaps TRBD2 is the D gene, with 7 bases matching. Sequenced material: PBMCs. The nucleotide sequence reads TGTGCCAGTAGTGGGACGTACGGGGGGCCCACAAGAGCCCAGTACTTC. This yields the protein CASSGTYGGPTRAQYF.